This T cell receptor (beta chain) was identified in a study of resident and recirculating memory T cells in vitiligo. About the research overall: Shave-biopsy epidermis from lesional and nonlesional skin was sequenced alongside PBMCs.

Using immunoSEQ multiplex PCR, the repertoire was profiled, and TCRdb retains in-frame clones only, with some absent. The sample holds 65,000 to 80,000 clones; 92% are singletons and the top ten take approximately 5.4%. V lost 2 bases and J 3 bases, leaving 10 bases between the germline ends. CDR1 and CDR2 (germline): SGHTA, FQGNSA. The CDR3 spans 14 residues. The source material was blood. V gene TRBV7-2 combines with J gene TRBJ1-1; D remains ambiguous. This TCR was sampled from a male donor with vitiligo. In DNA, the CDR3 is TGTGCCAGCAGCTTAACGGGAAAGGACACTGAAGCTTTCTTT. Protein: CASSLTGKDTEAFF.